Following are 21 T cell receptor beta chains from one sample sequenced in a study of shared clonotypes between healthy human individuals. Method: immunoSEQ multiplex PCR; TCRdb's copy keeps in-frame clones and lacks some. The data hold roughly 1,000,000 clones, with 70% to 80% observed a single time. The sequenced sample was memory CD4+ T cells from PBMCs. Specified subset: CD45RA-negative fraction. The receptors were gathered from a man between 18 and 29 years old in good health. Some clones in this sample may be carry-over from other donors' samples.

This chain's CDR3 is CASSWGQVFQETQYF. CDR3 in DNA: TGCGCCAGCAGCTGGGGACAGGTTTTCCAAGAGACCCAGTACTTC. The chain carries TRBV5-1 and TRBJ2-5; 8 nucleotides match TRBD1. V lost 3 bases and J lost 1; bases outside the gene matches: 5. The germline gives CDR1 SGHRS, CDR2 YFSETQ. This CDR3 comprises 15 residues.

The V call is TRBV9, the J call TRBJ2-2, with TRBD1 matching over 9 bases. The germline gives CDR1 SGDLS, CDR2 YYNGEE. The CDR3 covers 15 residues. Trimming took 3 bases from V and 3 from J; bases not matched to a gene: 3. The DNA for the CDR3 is TGTGCCAGCAGCGCGGGACAGGGTTACACCGGGGAGCTGTTTTTT. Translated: CASSAGQGYTGELFF.

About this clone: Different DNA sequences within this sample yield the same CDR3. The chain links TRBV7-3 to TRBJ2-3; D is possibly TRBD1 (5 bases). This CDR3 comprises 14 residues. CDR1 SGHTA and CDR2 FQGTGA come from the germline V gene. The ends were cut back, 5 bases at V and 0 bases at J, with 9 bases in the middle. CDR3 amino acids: CASSPGHSTDTQYF. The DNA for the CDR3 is TGTGCCAGCAGCCCCGGACACAGCACAGATACGCAGTATTTT.

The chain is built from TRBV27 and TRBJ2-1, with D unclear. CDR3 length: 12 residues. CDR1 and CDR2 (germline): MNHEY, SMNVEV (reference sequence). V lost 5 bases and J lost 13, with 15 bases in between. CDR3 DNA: TGTGCCAGCAGTCCCCTAACGAAGTCCCAGTTCTTC. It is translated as CASSPLTKSQFF.

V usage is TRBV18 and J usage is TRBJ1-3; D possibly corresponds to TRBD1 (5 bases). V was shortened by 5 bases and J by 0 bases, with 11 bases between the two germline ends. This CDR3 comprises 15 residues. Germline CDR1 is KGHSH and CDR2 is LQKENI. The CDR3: CASSNQGGSGNTIYF. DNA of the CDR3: TGTGCCAGCTCAAATCAGGGCGGCTCTGGAAACACCATATATTTT.

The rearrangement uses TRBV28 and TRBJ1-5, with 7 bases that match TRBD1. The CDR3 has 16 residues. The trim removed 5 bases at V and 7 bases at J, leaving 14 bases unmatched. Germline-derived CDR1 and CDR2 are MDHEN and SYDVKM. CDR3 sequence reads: CASSGLRGPGGQPQHF. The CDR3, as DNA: TGTGCCAGCAGTGGCCTGAGGGGGCCCGGGGGACAGCCCCAGCATTTT.

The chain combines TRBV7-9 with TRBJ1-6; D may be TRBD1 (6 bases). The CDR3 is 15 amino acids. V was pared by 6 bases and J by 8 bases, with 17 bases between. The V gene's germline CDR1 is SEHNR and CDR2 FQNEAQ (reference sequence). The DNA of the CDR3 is TGTGCCAGCAGATACCAACAGGGAGGGGATTCACCCCTCCACTTT. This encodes CASRYQQGGDSPLHF.

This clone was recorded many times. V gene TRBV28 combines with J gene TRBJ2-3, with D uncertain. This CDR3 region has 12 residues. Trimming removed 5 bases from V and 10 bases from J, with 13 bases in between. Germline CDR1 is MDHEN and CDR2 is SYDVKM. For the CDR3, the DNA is TGTGCCAGCAGTAGTGCTAGTGGGGCGCAGTATTTT. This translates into CASSSASGAQYF.

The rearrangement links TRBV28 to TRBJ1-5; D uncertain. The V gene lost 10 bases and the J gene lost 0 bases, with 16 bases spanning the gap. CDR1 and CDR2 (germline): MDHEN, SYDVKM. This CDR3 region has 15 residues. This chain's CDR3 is CAIGNTDYSNQPQHF. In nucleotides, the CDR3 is TGTGCCATCGGGAACACTGACTATAGCAATCAGCCCCAGCATTTT.

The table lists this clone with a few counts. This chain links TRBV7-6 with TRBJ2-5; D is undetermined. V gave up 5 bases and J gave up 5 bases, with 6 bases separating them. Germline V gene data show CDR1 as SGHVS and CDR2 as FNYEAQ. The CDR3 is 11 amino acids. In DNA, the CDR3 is TGTGCCAGCAGCATCCGGGAGACCCAGTACTTC. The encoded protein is CASSIRETQYF.

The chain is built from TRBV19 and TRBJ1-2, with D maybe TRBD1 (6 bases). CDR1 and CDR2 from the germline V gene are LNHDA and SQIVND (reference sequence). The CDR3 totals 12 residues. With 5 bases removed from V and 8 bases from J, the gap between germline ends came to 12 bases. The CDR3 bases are TGTGCCAGTAGTTCCAACAGGGTCGGCTACACCTTC. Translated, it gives CASSSNRVGYTF. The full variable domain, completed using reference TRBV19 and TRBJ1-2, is DGGITQSPKYLFRKEGQNVTLSCEQNLNHDAMYWYRQDPGQGLRLIYYSQIVNDFQKGDIAEGYSVSREKKESFPLTVTSAQKNPTAFYLCASSSNRVGYTFGSGTRLTVV.

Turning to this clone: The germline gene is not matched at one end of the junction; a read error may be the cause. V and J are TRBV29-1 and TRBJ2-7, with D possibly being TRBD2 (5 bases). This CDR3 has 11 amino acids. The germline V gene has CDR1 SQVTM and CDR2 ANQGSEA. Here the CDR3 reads CSVESSGEMSF. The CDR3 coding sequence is TGCAGCGTTGAAAGTTCCGGGGAAATGAGCTTC.

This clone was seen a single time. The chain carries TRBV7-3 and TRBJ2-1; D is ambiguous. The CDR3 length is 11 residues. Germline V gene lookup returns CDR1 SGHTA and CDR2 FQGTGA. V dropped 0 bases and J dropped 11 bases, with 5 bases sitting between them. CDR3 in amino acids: CASSLTGKQFF. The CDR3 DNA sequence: TGTGCCAGCAGCTTAACGGGCAAGCAGTTCTTC.

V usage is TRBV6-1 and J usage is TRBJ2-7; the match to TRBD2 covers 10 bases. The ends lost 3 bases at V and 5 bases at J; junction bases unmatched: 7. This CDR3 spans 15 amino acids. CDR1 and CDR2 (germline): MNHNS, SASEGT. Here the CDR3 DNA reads TGTGCCAGCAGTGATACTGGGACTAGCGCCGACGAGCAGTACTTC. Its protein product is CASSDTGTSADEQYF.

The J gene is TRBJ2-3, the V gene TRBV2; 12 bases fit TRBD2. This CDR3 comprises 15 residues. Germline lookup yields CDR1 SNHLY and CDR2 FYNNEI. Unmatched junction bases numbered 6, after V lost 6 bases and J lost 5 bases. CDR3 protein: CASSALAGGEDTQYF. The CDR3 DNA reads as TGTGCCAGCAGCGCCCTAGCGGGAGGGGAAGATACGCAGTATTTT.

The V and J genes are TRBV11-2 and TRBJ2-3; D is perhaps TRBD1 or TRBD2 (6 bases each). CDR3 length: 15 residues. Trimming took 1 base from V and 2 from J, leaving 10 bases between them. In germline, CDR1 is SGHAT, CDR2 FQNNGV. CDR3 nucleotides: TGTGCCAGCAGCTTAGGGGCGGGACACACAGATACGCAGTATTTT. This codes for CASSLGAGHTDTQYF.

CDR3 coding DNA: TGTGCCAGCAGTTATGGTGGGGCAGGGGGCTTCGAGCAGTACTTC. It specifies CASSYGGAGGFEQYF. The chain is built from TRBV6-6 and TRBJ2-7, with 8 nucleotides matching TRBD1. Germline V gene data show CDR1 as MNHNY and CDR2 as SVGAGI (reference sequence). This CDR3 is 15 amino acids long. J was trimmed by 6 bases and V by 3 bases; bases with no gene match: 10.

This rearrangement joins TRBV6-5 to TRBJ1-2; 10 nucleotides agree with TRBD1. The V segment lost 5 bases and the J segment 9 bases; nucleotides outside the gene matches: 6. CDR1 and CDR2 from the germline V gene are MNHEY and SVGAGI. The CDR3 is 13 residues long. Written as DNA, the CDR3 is TGTGCCAGCAGTGTAGACAGGGGGCATCGCTACACCTTC. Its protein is CASSVDRGHRYTF.

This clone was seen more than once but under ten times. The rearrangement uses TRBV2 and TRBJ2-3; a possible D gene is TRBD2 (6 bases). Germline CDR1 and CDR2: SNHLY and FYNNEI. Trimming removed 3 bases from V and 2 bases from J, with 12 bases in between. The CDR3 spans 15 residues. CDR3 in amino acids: CASSEAGLPTDTQYF. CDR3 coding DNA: TGTGCCAGCAGTGAGGCGGGACTTCCCACAGATACGCAGTATTTT.

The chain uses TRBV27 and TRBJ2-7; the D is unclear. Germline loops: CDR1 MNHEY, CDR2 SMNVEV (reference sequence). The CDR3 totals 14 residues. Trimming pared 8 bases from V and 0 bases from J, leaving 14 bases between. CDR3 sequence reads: CASRFRGFSYEQYF. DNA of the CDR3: TGTGCCAGCCGCTTTCGCGGTTTCTCCTACGAGCAGTACTTC.

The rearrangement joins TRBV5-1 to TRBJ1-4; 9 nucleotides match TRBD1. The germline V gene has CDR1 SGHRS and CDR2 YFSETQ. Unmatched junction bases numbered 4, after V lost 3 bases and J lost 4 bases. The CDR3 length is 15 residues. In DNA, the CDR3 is TGCGCCAGCAGCTCGGGGACAGGGTTTAATGAAAAACTGTTTTTT. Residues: CASSSGTGFNEKLFF.